The present TCR beta chain was sequenced within a study of cytomegalovirus exposure and HLA in healthy donors. Study-wide context: An early data release held about 85 million unique TCRs from HLA-typed donors. Study results and limitations: TCR beta chain V- and J-gene trimming was linked, in a later analysis, to a missense variant in DCLRE1C. The study assumed roughly uniform donor sequencing depth for presence/absence analyses. Later work showed greater clonal expansion in HLA-associated TCR beta chains than in equally common others.

Comment on this clone: As yet, its antigen is unknown.

The CDR3 loop spans 15 amino acids. Germline trimming cut 5 bases from V and 4 bases from J; bases unmatched to any gene: 6. The V gene's germline CDR1 is SEHNR and CDR2 FQNEAQ (reference sequence). It was with 60 Vbeta and 13 Jbeta primers that the PCR ran. The protocol was immunoSEQ multiplex PCR, while the TCRdb copy is restricted to in-frame clones and leaves out a portion. The table has 60,000 to 70,000 clones, over 70% seen once. The rearrangement links TRBV7-9 to TRBJ1-5; 9 bases are shared with TRBD1. The specimen sequenced was PBMCs. The source of this sequence is a man aged 55-75 years in good health and CMV-seropositive. CDR3 DNA sequence: TGTGCCAGCAGCACAGGGGGCTCAGGGAATCAGCCCCAGCATTTT. It yields the protein CASSTGGSGNQPQHF.